The 14 T cell receptor beta chains below were found in one sample sequenced in a study of T cell changes during pregnancy in multiple sclerosis. This table comes from immunoSEQ multiplex PCR, and its TCRdb copy is limited to in-frame clones, with some not included. The sample records 130,000 or so clones, approximately 94% being singletons. This sample comprised peripheral blood, obtained before pregnancy. The receptors were sampled from a female donor with multiple sclerosis, enrolled in a pregnancy study.

The genes are TRBV29-1 and TRBJ2-7; 9 bases agree with TRBD2. V lost 4 bases and J lost 5; bases outside the gene matches: 9. Germline CDR1 is SQVTM and CDR2 is ANQGSEA. The CDR3 spans 14 residues. CDR3 protein: CSVAGAGGLDEQYF. The CDR3 region has the DNA TGCAGCGTTGCCGGAGCGGGAGGTCTCGACGAGCAGTACTTC.

Here the CDR3 reads CASSSSAEAFF. The CDR3 DNA reads TGTGCCAGCAGTTCAAGCGCGGAAGCTTTCTTT. J is TRBJ1-1 and V is TRBV6-5; no firm D call. Trimming cost V 4 bases and J 8 bases, with 8 bases left between them. Germline V lookup: CDR1 MNHEY, CDR2 SVGAGI. This CDR3 has 11 residues.

For this clone: Other nucleotide sequences from this sample produce the same CDR3. This chain connects TRBV5-1 to TRBJ2-3, with 7 bases aligning to TRBD1. The CDR3 length is 15 residues. The V and J ends lost 0 bases and 1 base, in that order; junction bases with no gene match: 2. Germline V lookup: CDR1 SGHRS, CDR2 YFSETQ. CDR3 in amino acids: CASSLAGQGTDTQYF. In DNA form, the CDR3 reads TGCGCCAGCAGCTTGGCCGGACAGGGCACAGATACGCAGTATTTT.

The chain has TRBV5-1 and TRBJ2-5; D gene unclear. The J call may be mistaken, given a closer DNA end match to TRBJ2-7. This CDR3 contains 14 residues. Per germline, CDR1 SGHRS and CDR2 YFSETQ. CDR3 in DNA: TGCGCCAGCAGCCAAGATCCGAGCTCCTACGAGCAGTACTTC. Translated, it gives CASSQDPSSYEQYF.

This chain connects TRBV5-8 to TRBJ2-5, with 9 bases identical to TRBD2. There are 15 residues in the CDR3. The junction had 2 bases not matched to a gene; V was cut back by 0 bases and J by 2 bases. Looked up from germline, CDR1 is SGHTS and CDR2 is YDEGEE. Here the CDR3 DNA reads TGTGCCAGCAGCTTGGAGCTAGCGGGGCAAGAGACCCAGTACTTC. This translates into CASSLELAGQETQYF.

The chain employs TRBV5-1 and TRBJ1-2; the match to TRBD1 covers 8 bases. V lost 5 bases and J lost 3; bases outside the gene matches: 9. CDR3 length: 15 amino acids. Germline V gene lookup returns CDR1 SGHRS and CDR2 YFSETQ. CDR3 DNA sequence: TGCGCCAGCAGTCACTCCGGGACAGGAGACTATGGCTACACCTTC. This sequence encodes CASSHSGTGDYGYTF. The complete variable domain, with remaining parts taken from reference TRBV5-1 and TRBJ1-2, reads KAGVTQTPRYLIKTRGQQVTLSCSPISGHRSVSWYQQTPGQGLQFLFEYFSETQRNKGNFPGRFSGRQFSNSRSEMNVSTLELGDSALYLCASSHSGTGDYGYTFGSGTRLTVV.

The table lists this clone with a few counts. J is TRBJ1-4 and V is TRBV15; D is unclear. The V end lost 0 bases, the J end lost 10 bases, and 9 bases lay between the germline ends. CDR1 LNHNV and CDR2 YYDKDF come from the germline V gene (reference sequence). This CDR3 comprises 13 residues. The CDR3 region is CATSRDRMGKLFF. The CDR3 DNA follows: TGTGCCACCAGCAGAGACAGGATGGGAAAACTGTTTTTT.

The chain uses TRBV4-2 and TRBJ2-1, with 11 bases identical to TRBD2. The CDR3 contains 18 residues. The V gene end was trimmed by 0 bases and the J gene end by 0 bases; junction bases not matched to a gene: 4. CDR1 is LGHNA and CDR2 is YNFKEQ in the germline V gene. CDR3 sequence reads: CASSQDIAGGSSYNEQFF. For the CDR3, the DNA is TGTGCCAGCAGCCAAGACATAGCGGGGGGGAGCTCCTACAATGAGCAGTTCTTC.

V and J are TRBV6-5 and TRBJ2-3, with D tentatively TRBD2 (6 bases). Deletions cut 5 bases from V and 2 bases from J, with 14 bases between. This CDR3 contains 15 residues. The V gene's germline CDR1 is MNHEY and CDR2 SVGAGI. The CDR3 protein is CASSGLRLNTDTQYF. The CDR3 DNA sequence: TGTGCCAGCAGTGGACTACGTCTAAACACAGATACGCAGTATTTT.

This clone came up a few times. The rearrangement uses TRBV19 and TRBJ1-6, with a weak D call TRBD1 (5 bases). Trimming took off 6 bases at V and 3 bases at J, with 12 bases between the two ends. This CDR3 spans 15 amino acids. Germline V CDR1 and CDR2: LNHDA, SQIVND (reference sequence). CDR3 in DNA: TGTGCCAGTAGGGCCGACAGCGACTATAATTCACCCCTCCACTTT. Its translation: CASRADSDYNSPLHF.

This chain uses TRBV19 with TRBJ2-1; 10 bases are shared with TRBD1. Germline V gene data show CDR1 as LNHDA and CDR2 as SQIVND (reference sequence). V shed 1 base and J 7 bases; nucleotides not matched to a gene: 13. The CDR3 consists of 18 residues. The CDR3 here is CASSIAGSGTGVGNEQFF. CDR3 nucleotides: TGTGCCAGTAGTATAGCGGGATCCGGGACAGGGGTTGGAAATGAGCAGTTCTTC. Full variable domain (rest looked up from reference TRBV19 and TRBJ2-1): DGGITQSPKYLFRKEGQNVTLSCEQNLNHDAMYWYRQDPGQGLRLIYYSQIVNDFQKGDIAEGYSVSREKKESFPLTVTSAQKNPTAFYLCASSIAGSGTGVGNEQFFGPGTRLTVL.

The chain recombines TRBV6-6 with TRBJ2-3; 8 bases are a match to TRBD1. This CDR3 is 16 amino acids long. Germline V lookup: CDR1 MNHNY, CDR2 SVGAGI (reference sequence). The J segment lost 1 base and the V segment lost 4 bases, leaving 7 bases of the junction unmatched. The CDR3 spells CASSLLSTGGTDTQYF. The CDR3 DNA follows: TGTGCCAGCAGTTTACTTTCGACAGGGGGCACAGATACGCAGTATTTT.

This chain connects TRBV10-3 to TRBJ1-5, with 8 bases that match TRBD1. V dropped 6 bases and J dropped 0; count of bases not matched to a gene: 10. Germline V gene data show CDR1 as ENHRY and CDR2 as SYGVKD. The CDR3 sequence is 17 residues long. The CDR3: CAISGGQGNFSNQPQHF. The CDR3 DNA reads TGTGCCATCAGCGGCGGACAGGGAAATTTTAGCAATCAGCCCCAGCATTTT.

This sequence joins TRBV5-8 and TRBJ1-5, with 8 bases fitting TRBD1. The CDR3 extends over 13 amino acids. The junction had 4 bases not matched to a gene; V was cut back by 6 bases and J by 5 bases. The V gene's germline CDR1 is SGHTS and CDR2 YDEGEE. The CDR3: CASTVTGDQPQHF. The CDR3 DNA is TGTGCCAGCACCGTGACAGGGGATCAGCCCCAGCATTTT. The full variable domain, in which reference TRBV5-8 and TRBJ1-5 provide the parts outside the CDR3, is EAGVTQSPTHLIKTRGQQATLRCSPISGHTSVYWYQQALGLGLQFLLWYDEGEERNRGNFPPRFSGRQFPNYSSELNVNALELEDSALYLCASTVTGDQPQHFGDGTRLSIL.